This T cell receptor (beta chain) was recovered during a study of T cell repertoires in cytomegalovirus infection. Overall study context: Matching HLA type, along with CMV infection, was indicated by public TCR beta signatures.

This CDR3 contains 13 residues. Germline V lookup: CDR1 GTSNPN, CDR2 SVGIG (reference sequence). Losses at the gene ends were 0 bases for V and 4 bases for J; bases not matched to a gene: 0. TCRdb re-called the reads through MiXCR, storing one row per CDR3 protein. Of a few hundred thousand distinct CDR3 sequences listed, more than 8% are singletons. In regard to this clonotype: Its antigen is as yet unknown.

Findings of the study overall: Summed public TCR beta family frequency identified CMV carriers bearing the relevant HLA. CMV-specific TCR beta clonotypes restricted by HLA-C dominated the ex vivo response.

The clonotype originates from a human donor in good health (CMV status not recorded). Some clones in this sample may be carry-over from other donors' samples. The chain joins TRBV30 to TRBJ1-5, with TRBD1 matching 7 bases. Source material: PBMCs. Written as DNA, the CDR3 is TGTGCCTGGAGTGTACAGGGGAATCAGCCCCAGCATTTT. Its protein product is CAWSVQGNQPQHF.